The 22 T cell receptor beta chains listed next were all sequenced from one sample in a study of shared clonotypes between healthy human individuals. This table comes from immunoSEQ multiplex PCR, and its TCRdb copy is limited to in-frame clones, with some not included. This sample carries about 1.1 million clones, around three quarters of them seen once, and the ten largest clones take more than 0.85%. The material sequenced was memory CD4+ T cells from PBMCs. Regarding subset: CD45RA-negative fraction. These receptors came from a man between 18 and 29 years old in good health. Some clones in this sample may be carry-over from other donors' samples.

DNA for the CDR3: TGTGCCAGTAGTACAGGAGCCGGGACTAGCGCCTACAAACACTCCTACGAGCAGTACTTC. This gives the protein CASSTGAGTSAYKHSYEQYF. The J gene is TRBJ2-7, the V gene TRBV19, with 10 bases aligning to TRBD2. Germline V gene sequence: CDR1 LNHDA, CDR2 SQIVND (reference sequence). V dropped 4 bases and J dropped 0; count of bases not matched to a gene: 18. The CDR3 contains 20 residues.

This sequence joins TRBV27 and TRBJ1-4; D might be TRBD1 (5 bases). Germline V gene data show CDR1 as MNHEY and CDR2 as SMNVEV (reference sequence). The CDR3 spans 17 residues. The V and J ends lost 3 bases and 8 bases respectively, with 22 bases between them. The CDR3 region has the DNA TGTGCCAGCAGTTTGCGGCGAGGCAGGGAAGGTTTGGAAAAACTGTTTTTT. Its protein is CASSLRRGREGLEKLFF. The entire variable domain, with the rest obtained from reference TRBV27 and TRBJ1-4, is as follows: EAQVTQNPRYLITVTGKKLTVTCSQNMNHEYMSWYRQDPGLGLRQIYYSMNVEVTDKGDVPEGYKVSRKEKRNFPLILESPSPNQTSLYFCASSLRRGREGLEKLFFGSGTQLSVL.

The V gene is TRBV7-9, the J gene TRBJ2-1; the D is unclear. Germline assignment: CDR1 SEHNR and CDR2 FQNEAQ (reference sequence). V was pared by 1 base and J by 3 bases, with 7 bases between. The CDR3 runs to 14 residues. CDR3 sequence reads: CASSLESGYNEQFF. The CDR3 DNA reads TGTGCCAGCAGCTTAGAATCTGGCTACAATGAGCAGTTCTTC. The variable domain in full, with the rest retrieved from reference TRBV7-9 and TRBJ2-1, is DTGVSQNPRHKITKRGQNVTFRCDPISEHNRLYWYRQTLGQGPEFLTYFQNEAQLEKSRLLSDRFSAERPKGSFSTLEIQRTEQGDSAMYLCASSLESGYNEQFFGPGTRLTVL.

This clone was seen once. The chain links TRBV7-9 to TRBJ1-5; a possible D gene is TRBD1 (6 bases). The V end was cut by 0 bases, the J end by 5 bases, with 11 bases between. Germline V lookup: CDR1 SEHNR, CDR2 FQNEAQ (reference sequence). The CDR3 has 15 amino acids. CDR3 nucleotide sequence: TGTGCCAGCAGCTTAGCCAACAGGGACGATCAGCCCCAGCATTTT. Its translation is CASSLANRDDQPQHF.

The chain carries TRBV27 and TRBJ2-3; possible D gene TRBD1, 6 bases. Germline lookup yields CDR1 MNHEY and CDR2 SMNVEV (reference sequence). The CDR3 is 16 residues long. Trimming removed 1 base from V and 2 bases from J, with 13 bases in between. This CDR3 reads CASSLYRVGNTDTQYF. The DNA for the CDR3 is TGTGCCAGCAGTTTATACAGGGTTGGGAACACAGATACGCAGTATTTT.

This clone has more than one count but fewer than ten. The chain joins TRBV13 to TRBJ1-2; D uncertain. In germline, CDR1 is PRHDT, CDR2 FYEKMQ (reference sequence). CDR3 size: 14 residues. Deletions cut 4 bases from V and 6 bases from J, with 15 bases between. In DNA form, the CDR3 reads TGTGCCAGCAGCTCGAGACTTCCAGGAAATGGCTACACCTTC. Its protein product is CASSSRLPGNGYTF. Together with reference TRBV13 and TRBJ1-2, the CDR3 gives the full variable domain: AAGVIQSPRHLIKEKRETATLKCYPIPRHDTVYWYQQGPGQDPQFLISFYEKMQSDKGSIPDRFSAQQFSDYHSELNMSSLELGDSALYFCASSSRLPGNGYTFGSGTRLTVV.

This clone was recorded only once. This chain connects TRBV9 to TRBJ1-4; D perhaps matches TRBD1 (5 bases). This CDR3 has 17 residues. V gave up 0 bases and J gave up 5 bases, with 17 bases separating them. The germline V gene has CDR1 SGDLS and CDR2 YYNGEE. The CDR3 DNA is TGTGCCAGCAGCGTAGCAGGGCGGGCCTTCGGGAATGAAAAACTGTTTTTT. Protein product: CASSVAGRAFGNEKLFF.

For this clone: Other DNA sequences in the sample encode the same CDR3. V usage is TRBV28 and J usage is TRBJ2-5; perhaps TRBD1 as D (6 bases). The V and J ends lost 4 bases and 4 bases respectively, with 13 bases between them. Germline V gene lookup returns CDR1 MDHEN and CDR2 SYDVKM. This CDR3 has 14 amino acids. The CDR3 protein is CASSSTRGGETQYF. The CDR3 DNA sequence: TGTGCCAGCAGTTCAACCAGGGGTGGAGAGACCCAGTACTTC.

With regard to this clone: The junction and the germline gene differ at one end; a read error may be behind it. The same CDR3 is also encoded by other DNA sequences in this sample. The V call is TRBV6-1, the J call TRBJ1-5; D not resolved. Germline V gene data show CDR1 as MNHNS and CDR2 as SASEGT. The CDR3 totals 13 residues. Here the CDR3 reads CASSEGRNQPQHF. DNA of the CDR3: TGCGCCAGCAGTGAAGGACGGAATCAGCCCCAGCATTTT.

This rearrangement joins TRBV11-2 to TRBJ2-3, with a tentative D call TRBD2 (5 bases). The CDR3 totals 13 residues. V shed 0 bases and J shed 11 bases, with 12 bases lying between them. The germline gives CDR1 SGHAT, CDR2 FQNNGV. The CDR3 region has the DNA TGTGCCAGCAGCTTAGATTCGCGGGCTGGGCAGTATTTT. It encodes CASSLDSRAGQYF.

This chain connects TRBV18 to TRBJ1-2; maybe TRBD1 (5 bases). The germline gives CDR1 KGHSH, CDR2 LQKENI. The V gene lost 0 bases and the J gene lost 7 bases, with 12 bases spanning the gap. This CDR3 is built from 14 residues. The CDR3 loop reads CASSPPRGSSGYTF. The DNA of the CDR3 is TGTGCCAGCTCACCACCGAGGGGAAGTTCTGGCTACACCTTC.

The gene calls are TRBV2 and TRBJ2-2; 7 bases are shared with TRBD1. V lost 7 bases, J lost 1 base, and 6 bases stayed unmatched. Germline values: CDR1 SNHLY, CDR2 FYNNEI. The CDR3 is made up of 15 amino acids. The CDR3 coding sequence is TGTGCCAGCACCAGAGGGGGCGGGAACACCGGGGAGCTGTTTTTT. It is translated as CASTRGGGNTGELFF. The full variable domain, with the rest looked up from reference TRBV2 and TRBJ2-2, is EPEVTQTPSHQVTQMGQEVILRCVPISNHLYFYWYRQILGQKVEFLVSFYNNEISEKSEIFDDQFSVERPDGSNFTLKIRSTKLEDSAMYFCASTRGGGNTGELFFGEGSRLTVL.

The chain employs TRBV4-3 and TRBJ1-6; 7 nucleotides agree with TRBD1. The CDR3 spans 15 residues. V was clipped by 8 bases and J by 7 bases; unmatched bases: 11. Germline loops: CDR1 LGHNA, CDR2 YSLEER. In DNA, the CDR3 is TGCGCCAGCGCCTCCACCGGGACAGCGAATTCACCCCTCCACTTT. Its protein product is CASASTGTANSPLHF.

The J gene is TRBJ2-7, the V gene TRBV7-2, with D possibly TRBD1 on 6 matching bases. V lost 5 bases and J 2 bases, leaving 16 bases between the germline ends. CDR1 and CDR2 from the germline V gene are SGHTA and FQGNSA. This CDR3 region has 15 residues. CDR3 residues: CASSPWDTVTYEQYF. CDR3 bases: TGTGCCAGCAGCCCCTGGGACACGGTGACCTACGAGCAGTACTTC.

The chain is built from TRBV28 and TRBJ2-3; D is perhaps TRBD1 (5 bases). V was trimmed by 1 base and J by 0 bases, leaving 17 bases between them. CDR1 is MDHEN and CDR2 is SYDVKM in the germline V gene. The CDR3 contains 18 residues. The CDR3 sequence is CASSLFAGNEASTDTQYF. The CDR3 nucleotides are TGTGCCAGCAGTTTATTCGCAGGGAACGAGGCTAGCACAGATACGCAGTATTTT.

There are a few counts of this clone. The J gene is TRBJ1-2, the V gene TRBV19, with D hard to call. This CDR3 spans 13 amino acids. The V gene's germline CDR1 is LNHDA and CDR2 SQIVND (reference sequence). The V gene lost 7 bases and the J gene lost 8 bases, with 17 bases spanning the gap. The CDR3 DNA reads as TGTGCCAGTACCATTAGCGAGGGAGGGGGCTACACCTTC. This sequence encodes CASTISEGGGYTF.

The gene calls are TRBV25-1 and TRBJ2-7; D might be TRBD2 (6 bases). Trimming removed 4 bases from V and 5 bases from J, with 18 bases in between. There are 15 residues in the CDR3. Germline V gene data show CDR1 as MGHDK and CDR2 as SYGVNS. The chain's CDR3 is CASSGARERVNEQYF. The DNA for the CDR3 is TGTGCCAGCAGTGGGGCCCGGGAGCGCGTAAACGAGCAGTACTTC.

V usage is TRBV9 and J usage is TRBJ1-4; D remains unclear. V was shortened by 4 bases and J by 3 bases, with 16 bases between the two germline ends. This CDR3 contains 16 residues. In germline, CDR1 is SGDLS, CDR2 YYNGEE. The CDR3 DNA reads as TGTGCCAGCAGCCCAAGCCCCGGGATATCTAATGAAAAACTGTTTTTT. Amino acids: CASSPSPGISNEKLFF.

With regard to this clone: Given a much more abundant clone one base away, this may be a read error. The chain recombines TRBV6-6 with TRBJ2-1; tentatively, D is TRBD1 or TRBD2 (5 bases each). Germline lookup yields CDR1 MNHNY and CDR2 SVGAGI (reference sequence). Trimming pared 6 bases from V and 0 bases from J, leaving 9 bases between. This CDR3 is built from 14 residues. The chain's CDR3 is CASRGDGSYNEQFF. CDR3 DNA sequence: TGTGCCAGCAGGGGGGACGGCTCCTACAATGAGCAGTTCTTC.

V gene TRBV7-2 combines with J gene TRBJ1-2; 9 bases line up with TRBD1. The germline V gene encodes CDR1 SGHTA and CDR2 FQGNSA. CDR3 size: 15 residues. The J segment lost 8 bases and the V segment lost 3 bases, leaving 10 bases of the junction unmatched. Here the CDR3 DNA reads TGTGCCAGCAGCTTCGGACAGGGGCTCTGGGAGGGCTACACCTTC. Protein sequence: CASSFGQGLWEGYTF.

The chain recombines TRBV28 with TRBJ2-5; 8 nucleotides match TRBD2. The V gene's germline CDR1 is MDHEN and CDR2 SYDVKM. This CDR3 comprises 14 residues. Germline trimming cut 6 bases from V and 4 bases from J; bases unmatched to any gene: 7. CDR3 nucleotides: TGTGCCAGCAGGACAAGGCTAGCGGGAGAGACCCAGTACTTC. Protein product: CASRTRLAGETQYF.

This chain links TRBV30 with TRBJ2-7; TRBD2 might be the D (5 bases). The V end was cut by 5 bases, the J end by 7 bases, with 15 bases between. The CDR3 runs to 12 residues. Germline V lookup: CDR1 GTSNPN, CDR2 SVGIG (reference sequence). The CDR3 nucleotides are TGTGCCTGGGGGTCCGGCCGGGGAGAGCAGTACTTC. Amino acid sequence: CAWGSGRGEQYF.